This record looks at one T cell receptor (beta chain) sequence and its context. Its binding antigen is unknown. Base qualities are not recorded, but no much larger clone differs from it by a single base. The sample belongs to a study of technical replicates of blood from several donors (TCRdb year 2017). The library was obtained by the immunoSEQ multiplex PCR assay. TCRdb obtained this table from immuneACCESS and retained in-frame rearrangements with V and J assigned. These tables miss some clones; where compared with another copy, unresolved V genes account for less than half of the shortfall, and the remainder is unexplained. The sample table records about 50,000 clones; more than 95% of these occur just once. The ten largest clones capture roughly 0.36% of the sample. The CDR3 covers 17 residues, taking in both the cysteine and the phenylalanine. Kept here is only the CDR3 DNA, which spans 51 bases and is read in frame from base 1. CDR1 and CDR2, per the germline V gene (reference sequence), are LNHDA and SQIVND. Germline trimming amounts to 4 bases on V and 4 bases on J, with 13 as the count of junction bases outside the gene matches.

The sequence links TRBV19 to TRBJ1-3, and TRBD1 aligns with 7 junction nucleotides. This sequence originates from a human donor in good health. Sample: T cells isolated from PBMCs. The nucleotides are TGTGCCAGTAGTAGAATCCGGGACAGCAAACCCGGAAACACCATATATTTT. It codes for CASSRIRDSKPGNTIYF.